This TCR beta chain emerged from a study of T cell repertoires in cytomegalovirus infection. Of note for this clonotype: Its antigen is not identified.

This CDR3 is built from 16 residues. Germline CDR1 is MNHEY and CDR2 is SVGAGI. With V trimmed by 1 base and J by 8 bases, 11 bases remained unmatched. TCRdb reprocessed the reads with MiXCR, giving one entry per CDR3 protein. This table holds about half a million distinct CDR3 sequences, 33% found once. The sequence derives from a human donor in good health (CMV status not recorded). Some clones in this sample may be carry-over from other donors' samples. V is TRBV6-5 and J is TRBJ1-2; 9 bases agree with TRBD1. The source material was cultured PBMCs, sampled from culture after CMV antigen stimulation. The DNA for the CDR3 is TGTGCCAGCAGTTACTTAACGGGACAGGGAATGAGCGGCTACACCTTC. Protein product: CASSYLTGQGMSGYTF.